This TCR beta chain was documented in a study of blood T cells in healthy people across ages. This CDR3 has 16 residues. Between the trimmed V and J ends, which lost 0 bases and 2 bases, there was a span of 14 bases. Germline assignment: CDR1 SGDLS and CDR2 YYNGEE. The table lists this clonotype with a few counts. Its target is not known. A J-beta primer mix and a sample-barcoded 5' primer were used in a second PCR of about 7 to 11 cycles. Per-sample output comprised a minimum of 3 million paired-end reads containing CDR3. TCRdb reprocessed the 5' RACE reads via MiXCR and lists one record per CDR3 protein. The repertoire holds about a million distinct CDR3 sequences, with approximately 49% as singletons. General study results and limits: The study lacked donor CMV status, which possibly confounded expanded clonotype changes. Percentage of naive T cells showed a strong correlation with TCR beta diversity.

This receptor was taken from a man aged 25-45 years in good health. The chain employs TRBV9 and TRBJ2-5; no clear D. Sequenced: blood. The DNA of the CDR3 is TGTGCCAGCAGCGTAGGCCCTAGTGGTACTCAAGAGACCCAGTACTTC. As protein: CASSVGPSGTQETQYF.